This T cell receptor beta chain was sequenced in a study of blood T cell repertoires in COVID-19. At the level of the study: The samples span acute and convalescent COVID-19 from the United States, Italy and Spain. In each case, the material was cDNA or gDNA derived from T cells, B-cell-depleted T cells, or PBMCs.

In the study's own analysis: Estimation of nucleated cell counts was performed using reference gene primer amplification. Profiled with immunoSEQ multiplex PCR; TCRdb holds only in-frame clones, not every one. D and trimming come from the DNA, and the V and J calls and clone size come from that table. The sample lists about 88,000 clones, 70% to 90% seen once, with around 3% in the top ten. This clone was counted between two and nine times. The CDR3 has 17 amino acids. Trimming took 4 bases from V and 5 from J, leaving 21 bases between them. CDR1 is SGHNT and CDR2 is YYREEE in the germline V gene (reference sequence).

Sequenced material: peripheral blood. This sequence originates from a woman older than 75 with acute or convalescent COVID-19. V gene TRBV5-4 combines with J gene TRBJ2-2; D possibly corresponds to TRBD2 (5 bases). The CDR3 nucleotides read TGTGCCAGCAGCCCATCCGGACTCAGCTTTCTTACCGGGGAGCTGTTTTTT. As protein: CASSPSGLSFLTGELFF.